This T cell receptor (beta chain) derives from a study of OX40 agonist ivuxolimab in advanced cancers. Only in-frame clones appear in the TCRdb table, and some are missing; sequencing was by immunoSEQ multiplex PCR. The sample holds about 31,000 clones, around nine tenths seen once. The V end lost 5 bases, the J end lost 3 bases, and 8 bases lay between the germline ends. The CDR3 length is 12 residues. Germline V lookup: CDR1 SGHAT, CDR2 FQNNGV. The sequence came from an adult with an advanced solid tumor such as melanoma, head and neck, liver or kidney cancer. Source: CD4+ or CD8+ T cells sorted from blood, taken in a trial of the OX40 agonist ivuxolimab. This chain links TRBV11-2 with TRBJ2-7; D call uncertain. The CDR3 nucleotides read TGTGCCAGCAGCACGACCATCTACGAGCAGTACTTC. The encoded protein is CASSTTIYEQYF.